Here is one TCR beta chain with its context. Original methodology: Nucleated cell counts were estimated from reference gene primer amplification. Assay used: immunoSEQ multiplex PCR; TCRdb lists only in-frame clones, some missing. The D gene and trimming were derived from the DNA, and the V and J assignments and clone size from that table. The table lists approximately 57,000 clones, about 83% of them singletons. The CDR3 is 14 amino acids. Germline assignment: CDR1 KGHSH and CDR2 LQKENI. V was clipped by 3 bases and J by 3 bases; unmatched bases: 1. The data originate from a study of blood T cell repertoires in COVID-19. Overall study: Acute-phase and convalescent COVID-19 samples originated in the United States, Italy and Spain. PBMCs, B-cell-depleted T cells, or T cells were the source of the cDNA or gDNA that made up the material.

V gene TRBV18 combines with J gene TRBJ2-5; TRBD1 matches 10 bases. Material for sequencing was peripheral blood. The receptor comes from a man between 35 and 55 years old with active COVID-19. In nucleotides, the CDR3 is TGTGCCAGCTCACCTGGGACAGGGGAAGAGACCCAGTACTTC. Its translation: CASSPGTGEETQYF.